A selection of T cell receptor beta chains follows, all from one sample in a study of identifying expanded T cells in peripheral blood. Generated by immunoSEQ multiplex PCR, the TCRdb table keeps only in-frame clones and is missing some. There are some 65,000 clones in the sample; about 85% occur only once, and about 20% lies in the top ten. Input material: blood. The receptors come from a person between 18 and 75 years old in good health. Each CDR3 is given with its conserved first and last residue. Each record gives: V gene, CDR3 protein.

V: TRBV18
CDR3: CASSPGRLYSNQPQHF

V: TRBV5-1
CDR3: CASSLASGSSYNEQFF

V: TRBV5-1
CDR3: CASSLMGTNTEAFF

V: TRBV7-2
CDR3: CASSLVAGLGGYTF

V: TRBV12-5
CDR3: CASGYADTQYF

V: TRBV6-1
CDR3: CASSVIYEQYF

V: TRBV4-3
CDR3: CASSRWTSSYEQYF

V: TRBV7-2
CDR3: CASSLQASGSTGELFF

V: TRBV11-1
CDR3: CASSQGGEGQPQHF

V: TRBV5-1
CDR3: CASSLVGLADDGELFF

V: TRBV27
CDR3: CASAGGTGNYEQYF